These T cell receptor beta chains were read from a single sample in a study of shared clonotypes between healthy human individuals. Sequencing was performed with immunoSEQ multiplex PCR; in TCRdb, only in-frame clones are kept and a portion is missing. Seen here are about 2 million clones, roughly 96% observed once, and the top ten hold roughly 0.13%. Sequencing was done on a sample of naive CD4+ T cells sorted from blood. The source is a man aged 18 to 35 in good health. Both conserved end residues are part of each CDR3. The order of the fields is J gene, D gene, V gene, CDR3 protein, CDR3 DNA. A D gene is named only where the DNA matches it firmly.

J gene: TRBJ2-2
D gene: NA
V gene: TRBV15
CDR3 protein: CATSRVGANGELFF
CDR3 DNA: TGTGCCACCAGCAGAGTGGGGGCGAACGGGGAGCTGTTTTTT

J gene: TRBJ1-2
D gene: TRBD1
V gene: TRBV4-3
CDR3 protein: CASSQGGTDYGYTF
CDR3 DNA: TGCGCCAGCAGCCAAGGTGGGACAGACTATGGCTACACCTTC

J gene: TRBJ2-2
D gene: TRBD1
V gene: TRBV7-3
CDR3 protein: CASSSDRGSVGELFF
CDR3 DNA: TGTGCCAGCAGCTCGGACAGGGGTTCTGTCGGGGAGCTGTTTTTT

J gene: TRBJ2-7
D gene: NA
V gene: TRBV18
CDR3 protein: CASSPRDMVDEQYF
CDR3 DNA: TGTGCCAGCTCACCGCGGGACATGGTCGACGAGCAGTACTTC

J gene: TRBJ2-7
D gene: NA
V gene: TRBV6-6
CDR3 protein: CASTPGRYEQYF
CDR3 DNA: TGTGCCAGCACCCCAGGGAGATACGAGCAGTACTTC

J gene: TRBJ2-3
D gene: TRBD2
V gene: TRBV7-9
CDR3 protein: CASSRNSGRATDTQYF
CDR3 DNA: TGTGCCAGCAGCCGCAATAGCGGGAGGGCCACAGATACGCAGTATTTT

J gene: TRBJ1-3
D gene: TRBD1
V gene: TRBV5-5
CDR3 protein: CASSSRTGAGNTIYF
CDR3 DNA: TGTGCCAGCAGCTCCAGGACAGGGGCTGGAAACACCATATATTTT

J gene: TRBJ1-3
D gene: TRBD1
V gene: TRBV25-1
CDR3 protein: CASRGTGIGGNTIYF
CDR3 DNA: TGTGCCAGCAGGGGGACAGGGATCGGTGGAAACACCATATATTTT

J gene: TRBJ1-5
D gene: NA
V gene: TRBV18
CDR3 protein: CASSPVNQPQHF
CDR3 DNA: TGTGCCAGCTCGCCCGTTAATCAGCCCCAGCATTTT

J gene: TRBJ1-2
D gene: NA
V gene: TRBV27
CDR3 protein: CASSFEGGIYGYTF
CDR3 DNA: TGTGCCAGCAGTTTTGAAGGGGGGATCTATGGCTACACCTTC

J gene: TRBJ2-7
D gene: TRBD2
V gene: TRBV7-3
CDR3 protein: CASSLSAGVEQYF
CDR3 DNA: TGTGCCAGCAGCTTAAGCGCGGGGGTTGAGCAGTACTTC

J gene: TRBJ2-1
D gene: TRBD2
V gene: TRBV7-9
CDR3 protein: CASSMSGGRGEQFF
CDR3 DNA: TGTGCCAGCAGCATGAGTGGCGGGAGGGGGGAGCAGTTCTTC

J gene: TRBJ1-6
D gene: NA
V gene: TRBV14
CDR3 protein: CASSVVYNSPLHF
CDR3 DNA: TGTGCCAGCAGTGTGGTGTATAATTCACCCCTCCACTTT

J gene: TRBJ1-1
D gene: NA
V gene: TRBV7-8
CDR3 protein: CASSSRELKSEAFF
CDR3 DNA: TGTGCCAGCAGTTCCCGGGAGTTAAAGTCTGAAGCTTTCTTT

J gene: TRBJ1-2
D gene: TRBD1
V gene: TRBV6-5
CDR3 protein: CASSRQGLSYGYTF
CDR3 DNA: TGTGCCAGCAGTCGACAGGGCTTGAGCTATGGCTACACCTTC

J gene: TRBJ1-6
D gene: TRBD1
V gene: TRBV28
CDR3 protein: CASILGQGRSPLHF
CDR3 DNA: TGTGCCAGCATATTGGGACAGGGTCGGTCACCCCTCCACTTT

J gene: TRBJ2-7
D gene: NA
V gene: TRBV30
CDR3 protein: CAWSVLRLSQTYEQYF
CDR3 DNA: TGTGCCTGGAGTGTACTCCGACTTTCCCAAACCTACGAGCAGTACTTC

J gene: TRBJ2-3
D gene: NA
V gene: TRBV27
CDR3 protein: CASSLFALLSSTDTQYF
CDR3 DNA: TGTGCCAGCAGTTTATTTGCCCTTCTCTCTAGCACAGATACGCAGTATTTT